Each of the 24 T cell receptor beta chains below was sequenced from the same sample in a study of post-analysis software for immune sequencing data. Overall study findings and caveats: Higher frequency in patients than in controls was seen for about five TRBV segments, with TRBV5-6, TRBV5-1 and TRBV20-1 among them.

No antigen has been identified for these receptors. The library was made from cDNA and included unique molecular identifiers. TCRdb itself ran the PCR reads through MiXCR, one entry per CDR3 protein. Here the sample spans approximately 630,000 distinct CDR3 sequences, approximately 60% being singletons. Sequencing was done on a sample of blood. All receptors derive from a girl aged 2 to 9 with multiple sclerosis.

V is TRBV6-2 or TRBV6-3 and J is TRBJ2-1; D possibly corresponds to TRBD1 (5 bases). Trimming took off 9 bases at V and 5 bases at J, with 23 bases between the two ends. Germline values: CDR1 MNHEY, CDR2 SVGEGT. The CDR3 is made up of 16 amino acids. The CDR3 loop is CASRSGKGRFNNEQFF. The CDR3 DNA is TGTGCCAGTAGGTCGGGTAAGGGGCGCTTTAACAATGAGCAGTTCTTC.

This clonotype was observed a few times. This rearrangement joins TRBV12-3 or TRBV12-4 to TRBJ2-1, with 10 bases fitting TRBD2. Trimming cost V 4 bases and J 8 bases; bases outside gene matches: 5. The CDR3 covers 14 residues. CDR3 in DNA: TGTGCCAGCAGTTCATCTAGCGGGAGCCATGAGCAGTTCTTC. It yields the protein CASSSSSGSHEQFF.

The chain couples TRBV7-2 to TRBJ2-3, with 12 nucleotides matching TRBD2. Germline loops: CDR1 SGHTA, CDR2 FQGNSA. There are 16 residues in the CDR3. With V trimmed by 3 bases and J by 3 bases, 4 bases remained unmatched. The CDR3 region is CASSFRLAGATDTQYF. CDR3 in DNA: TGTGCCAGCAGCTTTCGACTAGCGGGGGCTACAGATACGCAGTATTTT.

Notes on this clonotype: The junction and the germline gene differ at one end; a read error may be behind it. This chain links TRBV10-3 with TRBJ2-3, with D perhaps matching TRBD2 (6 bases). Germline V gene lookup returns CDR1 ENHRY and CDR2 SYGVKD. The CDR3 has 13 amino acids. In DNA form, the CDR3 reads TGTGCCATCAGGGGCCCTAGCGTCGATACACAGTATTTT. Translating gives CAIRGPSVDTQYF.

The chain joins TRBV27 to TRBJ2-6, with TRBD1 as a possible D gene (7 bases). Germline V CDR1 and CDR2: MNHEY, SMNVEV (reference sequence). This CDR3 contains 17 residues. V was shortened by 10 bases and J by 1 base, with 20 bases between the two germline ends. This chain's CDR3 is CATRTFSGGSGANVLTF. CDR3 nucleotide sequence: TGTGCCACCAGAACCTTCTCAGGGGGGTCTGGGGCCAACGTCCTGACTTTC.

V and J are TRBV14 and TRBJ2-7, with D tentatively TRBD1 or TRBD2 (5 bases each). The CDR3 length is 15 residues. Germline V gene data show CDR1 as SGHDN and CDR2 as FVKESK. V lost 4 bases and J 3 bases, leaving 16 bases between the germline ends. CDR3 nucleotides: TGTGCCAGCAGCCCCGCGAGGGGCGCGCACTACGAGCAGTACTTC. This translates into CASSPARGAHYEQYF. Using reference TRBV14 and TRBJ2-7 for the parts outside the CDR3, the full variable domain is EAGVTQFPSHSVIEKGQTVTLRCDPISGHDNLYWYRRVMGKEIKFLLHFVKESKQDESGMPNNRFLAERTGGTYSTLKVQPAELEDSGVYFCASSPARGAHYEQYFGPGTRLTVT.

As to this clonotype: At one of its ends the junction is not consistent with the germline gene, which may arise from a read error. The V call is TRBV7-9, the J call TRBJ2-7, with D possibly being TRBD2 (6 bases). This CDR3 is 15 amino acids long. Germline values: CDR1 SEHNR, CDR2 FQNEAQ (reference sequence). CDR3 residues: CAGSLGMGGSYEQYF. CDR3 DNA: TGTGCCGGCAGCTTAGGTATGGGGGGCTCCTACGAGCAGTACTTC. Based on the CDR3 plus reference TRBV7-9 and TRBJ2-7, the full variable domain is DTGVSQNPRHKITKRGQNVTFRCDPISEHNRLYWYRQTLGQGPEFLTYFQNEAQLEKSRLLSDRFSAERPKGSFSTLEIQRTEQGDSAMYLCAGSLGMGGSYEQYFGPGTRLTVT.

The sample holds one count of this clonotype. This sequence joins TRBV7-9 and TRBJ2-3; a possible D gene is TRBD2 (6 bases). From germline, CDR1 is SEHNR and CDR2 FQNEAQ (reference sequence). The CDR3 loop spans 16 amino acids. V was trimmed by 8 bases and J by 0 bases, leaving 18 bases between them. The CDR3, as DNA: TGTGCCAGCCGCTCCGGGAGAGGATCGAGCACAGATACGCAGTATTTT. Amino acid sequence: CASRSGRGSSTDTQYF.

As DNA, the CDR3 is TGTGCCAGCTCACCACAGGGAGCAAACTACGAGCAGTACTTC. Residues: CASSPQGANYEQYF. This chain connects TRBV18 to TRBJ2-7; D is possibly TRBD2 (5 bases). V lost 1 base, J lost 3 bases, and 10 bases lay in between. This CDR3 has 14 residues. CDR1 and CDR2 from the germline V gene are KGHSH and LQKENI.

As DNA, the CDR3 is TGTGCCAGCACAAATAGACTGTTTCAAGAGACCCAGTACTTC. This codes for CASTNRLFQETQYF. The chain carries TRBV7-2 and TRBJ2-5; no clear D gene. V was cut by 7 bases and J by 2 bases, with 14 bases left in between. CDR1 SGHTA and CDR2 FQGNSA come from the germline V gene. The CDR3 spans 14 residues.

In this sample, this clonotype turned up a few times. This chain joins TRBV11-2 and TRBJ2-5, with a possible D match to TRBD2 (5 bases). The CDR3 covers 15 residues. CDR1 is SGHAT and CDR2 is FQNNGV in the germline V gene. V was clipped by 3 bases and J by 1 base, with 12 bases between them. CDR3 coding DNA: TGTGCCAGCAGCTTTAGGAGGACCAGCCAAGAGACCCAGTACTTC. It yields the protein CASSFRRTSQETQYF.

This clonotype was detected only a few times. The chain joins TRBV27 to TRBJ1-1; possible D gene TRBD1, 5 bases. This CDR3 contains 13 residues. CDR1 and CDR2 from the germline V gene are MNHEY and SMNVEV (reference sequence). Trimming left V 2 bases short and J 8 bases short, with 12 bases between. Written as DNA, the CDR3 is TGTGCCAGCAGTTTAGGGCCCGGGACGGAAGCTTTCTTT. It encodes CASSLGPGTEAFF.

J is TRBJ2-3 and V is TRBV20-1, with a weak D call TRBD2 (6 bases). V was pared by 6 bases and J by 5 bases, with 18 bases between. CDR1 and CDR2 from the germline V gene are DFQATT and SNEGSKA (reference sequence). The CDR3 length is 14 residues. Here the CDR3 DNA reads TGCAGTGCCCCGGGGGACGGGATGGTAGATACGCAGTATTTT. It translates to CSAPGDGMVDTQYF.

The rearrangement uses TRBV12-3 or TRBV12-4 and TRBJ1-5, with 7 bases that match TRBD1. V gave up 3 bases and J gave up 0 bases; unmatched junction bases: 5. This CDR3 spans 16 amino acids. CDR3 in DNA: TGTGCCAGCAGTTTCGGAGGGGGCCGTAGCAATCAGCCCCAGCATTTT. The encoded protein is CASSFGGGRSNQPQHF.

This rearrangement joins TRBV15 to TRBJ1-4; 7 bases fit TRBD1. The V and J ends lost 4 bases and 7 bases, in that order; junction bases with no gene match: 12. This CDR3 is 16 amino acids long. CDR1 is LNHNV and CDR2 is YYDKDF in the germline V gene (reference sequence). The CDR3 region has the DNA TGTGCCACCAGCACTCAGGAACAGGGGAGTCCTGAAAAACTGTTTTTT. Residues: CATSTQEQGSPEKLFF.

This chain uses TRBV10-3 with TRBJ2-4; possible D gene TRBD2, 6 bases. Deletions cut 10 bases from V and 1 base from J, with 11 bases between. Germline CDR1 ENHRY, CDR2 SYGVKD. This CDR3 contains 13 residues. This CDR3 is CASRDSAKNIQYF. The CDR3 DNA follows: TGTGCCAGCCGGGACTCCGCCAAAAACATTCAGTACTTC.

This clonotype was counted between two and nine times. This chain links TRBV7-2 with TRBJ2-3; either TRBD1 or TRBD2 may supply D (6 bases each). This CDR3 comprises 17 residues. The germline CDR1 and CDR2 sequences are SGHTA and FQGNSA. The V end lost 2 bases, the J end lost 2 bases, and 17 bases lay between the germline ends. CDR3 in amino acids: CASSLRRGSGVTDTQYF. The CDR3 bases are TGTGCCAGCAGCTTACGACGGGGGTCAGGGGTCACAGATACGCAGTATTTT.

The rearrangement joins TRBV3-1 to TRBJ1-5; 7 bases align to TRBD1. V lost 0 bases to trimming and J lost 5 bases; unmatched junction nucleotides: 7. CDR1 is LGHDT, CDR2 YNNKEL, per germline (reference sequence). This CDR3 comprises 16 residues. CDR3 in DNA: TGTGCCAGCAGCCAAGATCAAGGGGGCGGCGATCAGCCCCAGCATTTT. This gives the protein CASSQDQGGGDQPQHF.

Only a few counts were recorded for this clonotype. The chain employs TRBV3-1 and TRBJ2-5; perhaps TRBD1 as D (6 bases). CDR1 and CDR2 from the germline V gene are LGHDT and YNNKEL (reference sequence). The length of the CDR3 is 15 residues. Trimming removed 6 bases at V and 1 base at J, with 15 bases between. CDR3 residues: CASSHPLTGQETQYF. The CDR3 DNA is TGTGCCAGCAGTCACCCCTTGACAGGCCAAGAGACCCAGTACTTC.

This clonotype was seen a handful of times. The chain recombines TRBV20-1 with TRBJ2-5; D may be TRBD2 (6 bases). V shed 0 bases and J shed 5 bases, with 13 bases lying between them. The germline gives CDR1 DFQATT, CDR2 SNEGSKA (reference sequence). This CDR3 is 14 amino acids long. This CDR3 reads CSARDRGGTETQYF. CDR3 in DNA: TGCAGTGCTAGAGATCGTGGCGGGACTGAGACCCAGTACTTC.

This clonotype has more than one count but fewer than ten. The chain links TRBV29-1 to TRBJ1-1; TRBD1 agrees at 7 bases. CDR3 length: 12 amino acids. J was trimmed by 4 bases and V by 7 bases; bases with no gene match: 6. Germline lookup yields CDR1 SQVTM and CDR2 ANQGSEA. DNA of the CDR3: TGCAGCGGTCGACAGGGATCCACTGAAGCTTTCTTT. Translated, it gives CSGRQGSTEAFF.

The chain is built from TRBV10-3 and TRBJ1-2; 7 bases fit TRBD1. The V segment lost 6 bases and the J segment 4 bases; nucleotides outside the gene matches: 8. Germline-derived CDR1 and CDR2 are ENHRY and SYGVKD. This CDR3 has 14 amino acids. The CDR3 DNA follows: TGTGCCATCAGCAACGGACAGGCTGCCTATGGCTACACCTTC. Encoded protein: CAISNGQAAYGYTF.

J is TRBJ1-1 and V is TRBV6-1, with D tentatively TRBD1 (5 bases). The CDR3 has 13 amino acids. The V and J ends lost 0 bases and 5 bases respectively, with 7 bases between them. Germline V CDR1 and CDR2: MNHNS, SASEGT. The CDR3 nucleotides are TGTGCCAGCAGTGAAGCATCAGGGACTGAAGCTTTCTTT. This encodes CASSEASGTEAFF.

The rearrangement links TRBV20-1 to TRBJ2-3, with TRBD2 identical over 8 bases. Germline trimming cut 0 bases from V and 8 bases from J; bases unmatched to any gene: 13. CDR1 DFQATT and CDR2 SNEGSKA come from the germline V gene (reference sequence). The CDR3 contains 16 residues. Here the CDR3 DNA reads TGCAGTGCTAGAGATAATGTGCGGGAGGCGGTGGGTACGCAGTATTTT. Translated: CSARDNVREAVGTQYF.